This TCR beta chain was documented in a study of shared clonotypes between healthy human individuals (dated by TCRdb to the early 2020s). Broadly, across the study: Two women and a few men aged 18 to 49 years were included in the cohort. For each donor, CD4 naive and CD4 memory were each run on three plates, CD8 naive on two plates, and CD8 memory on one plate. Blood TCR repertoires of about five healthy adults were deeply sequenced to estimate repertoire size and the extent of clonotype sharing between individuals. Per donor, leukapheresis produced somewhere between about 0.94 and 9 billion PBMCs. To increase sequencing depth and limit assay-specific biases, different laboratories used diverse techniques to prepare libraries and sequence TCR repertoires. What the authors observed across the whole study: Clonotypes shared by all four sorted-subset donors showed higher generation probabilities than non-shared clonotypes. Even with the large sequencing depth, rarefaction of the sorted-subset datasets indicated that sequencing was incomplete. Larger estimated clonotype richness was generally found for naive subsets than for memory subsets. Sharing across a few donors was observed for around 5% of naive CD4, 3% to 4% of naive CD8, about 2.5% of memory CD4, and roughly 0.4% of memory CD8 clonotypes. Because the study included only a small number of donors, the genetic and exposure-history diversity represented was limited. Sampling was limited to blood, and TCR repertoires in tissue likely differ from TCR repertoires in blood. Pairwise subsampling indicated that sequencing depth was expected to affect the degree of clonotype sharing among donors.

Using the deep immunoSEQ assay, multiplex PCR amplified TCR CDR3 regions from genomic DNA. Extracted genomic DNA from each cell subset was distributed evenly across all wells of several immunoSEQ 96-well plates, and each plate was treated as a replicate. Each replicate PCR for sorted subsets received approximately 220 ng genomic DNA, equal to tens of thousands of T cell genomes. Purified libraries were measured with a Qubit 3.0 fluorometer, size-checked on a Bioanalyzer 2100, and measured again with the KAPA Library Quantification kit. Every immunoSEQ 96-well plate was sequenced on a separate single-read 150-cycle Illumina NextSeq 550 flow cell. As for the original processing: Because the immunoSEQ output held only junctional sequences and lacked quality scores, the filtering could not match the filtering applied to full-length reads. To assign V/J genes and CDR3, sequences were annotated against IMGT germline references using PyIR, a Python wrapper for IgBLAST v1.9. Reads with weak V/J assignments (E-value above 1e-6), missing CDR3, stop codons, out-of-frame junctions, or ambiguous translated residues were removed. V3J clonotypes were defined as sequences sharing an identical inferred V gene, J gene, and CDR3 amino acid sequence. Percentage overlap between repertoires was computed as shared unique clonotypes divided by the size of the smaller repertoire. Repertoire richness was assessed with RTK rarefaction, the Chao1 estimator, and Recon v2.1 estimates of unobserved clonotypes. OLGA was used to compute generation probabilities for all TCRbeta clonotypes that the gDNA method yielded from a handful of donors. TCRdb limited this immuneACCESS table to in-frame rearrangements with V and J called. A share of clones is missing; checked studies link under half to unresolved V genes, and the rest is unexplained. The V and J calls and clone size come from that table; D and trimming were worked out from the DNA. This sample holds approximately 710,000 clones; 90% were observed only once. Together, the top ten hold 34% of the sample.

Healthy HIV-negative adults with no recently reported acute infections or vaccinations were included as donors. Every donor was a Caucasian adult residing in Nashville, Tennessee, USA. CD8 memory samples combined magnetically selected CD45RO+ cells with CCR7-negative CD45RA+ effector memory (TemRA) cells. After blood collection by leukapheresis, PBMCs were isolated using Ficoll-Histopaque density gradient centrifugation and then cryopreserved in the vapor phase of liquid nitrogen. Analytical flow cytometry was used to check the purity and quantity of every magnetically sorted T cell population. Genomic DNA was isolated from each sorted fraction and quantified by UV absorbance on a Nanodrop 2000c. A note on this clone: This clone's antigen is unknown. No clone much larger than this one lies a single base away; base qualities are absent.

Counted from cysteine to phenylalanine, this CDR3 has 20 amino acids. CDR3 DNA is the only sequence kept; it has 60 bases, read in frame from the first base. V lost 0 bases and J lost 4 bases, and the count of bases not matched to a germline gene is 9. CDR1 and CDR2 were assigned from the germline V gene as ENHRY and SYGVKD. The specimen was memory CD8+ T cells from PBMCs. Interpreted using the paper, the cell subset or site label stands for: CD45RO+ cells pooled with CCR7-negative TemRA cells. This sequence uses TRBV10-3 and TRBJ2-2, with 15 bases in between that match TRBD2. This TCR derives from a man younger than 35 in good health. Some clones in this sample may be carry-over from other donors' samples. The CDR3 here reads CAISESWTSGRAASTGELFF. The DNA sequence is given as TGTGCCATCAGTGAGTCTTGGACTAGCGGGAGGGCCGCGAGCACCGGGGAGCTGTTTTTT.